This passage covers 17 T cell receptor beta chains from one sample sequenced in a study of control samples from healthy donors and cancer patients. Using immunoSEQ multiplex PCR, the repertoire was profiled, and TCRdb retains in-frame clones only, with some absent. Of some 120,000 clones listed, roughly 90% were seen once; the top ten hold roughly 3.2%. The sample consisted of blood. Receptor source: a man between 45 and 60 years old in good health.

The CDR3 DNA is TGCAGCGTCAACCCGATGGGAATGAACACTGAAGCTTTCTTT. Amino acids: CSVNPMGMNTEAFF. The chain couples TRBV29-1 to TRBJ1-1; no definite D call. CDR1 SQVTM and CDR2 ANQGSEA come from the germline V gene. This CDR3 has 14 amino acids. Trimming left V 6 bases short and J 0 bases short, with 14 bases between.

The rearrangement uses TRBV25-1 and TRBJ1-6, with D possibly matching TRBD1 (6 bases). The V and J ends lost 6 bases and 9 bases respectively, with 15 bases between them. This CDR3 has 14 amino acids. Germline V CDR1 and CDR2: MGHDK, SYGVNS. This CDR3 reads CASSLGGAGSPLHF. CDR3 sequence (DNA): TGTGCCAGCAGCCTCGGGGGGGCCGGTTCACCCCTCCACTTT.

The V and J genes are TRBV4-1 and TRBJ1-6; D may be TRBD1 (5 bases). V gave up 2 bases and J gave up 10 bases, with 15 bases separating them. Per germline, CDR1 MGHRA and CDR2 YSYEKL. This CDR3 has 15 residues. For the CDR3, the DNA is TGCGCCAGCAGCCAATGGGGCCCTCCGACGTCACCCCTCCACTTT. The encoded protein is CASSQWGPPTSPLHF.

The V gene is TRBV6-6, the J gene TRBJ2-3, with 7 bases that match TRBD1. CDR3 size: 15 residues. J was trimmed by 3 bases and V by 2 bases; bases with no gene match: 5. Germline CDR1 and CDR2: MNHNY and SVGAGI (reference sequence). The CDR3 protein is CASSYPNRGTDTQYF. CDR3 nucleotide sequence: TGTGCCAGCAGTTACCCAAACAGGGGAACAGATACGCAGTATTTT.

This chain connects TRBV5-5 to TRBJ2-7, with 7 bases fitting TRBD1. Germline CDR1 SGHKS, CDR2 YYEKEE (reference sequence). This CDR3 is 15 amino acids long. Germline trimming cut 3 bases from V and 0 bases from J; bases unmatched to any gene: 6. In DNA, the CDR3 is TGTGCCAGCAGCTCCCGGGACAGTCCCTCCTACGAGCAGTACTTC. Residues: CASSSRDSPSYEQYF.

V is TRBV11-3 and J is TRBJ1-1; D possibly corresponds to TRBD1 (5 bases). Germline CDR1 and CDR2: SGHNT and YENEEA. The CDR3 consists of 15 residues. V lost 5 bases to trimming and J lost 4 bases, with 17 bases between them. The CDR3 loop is CASSPGGDPGTEAFF. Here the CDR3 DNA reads TGTGCCAGCAGCCCCGGCGGGGACCCGGGCACTGAAGCTTTCTTT.

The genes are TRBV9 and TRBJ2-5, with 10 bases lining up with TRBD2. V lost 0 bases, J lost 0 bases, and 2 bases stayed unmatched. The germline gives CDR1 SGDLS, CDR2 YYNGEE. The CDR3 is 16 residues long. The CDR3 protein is CASSVGSGGYQETQYF. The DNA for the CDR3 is TGTGCCAGCAGCGTAGGTAGCGGGGGGTACCAAGAGACCCAGTACTTC.

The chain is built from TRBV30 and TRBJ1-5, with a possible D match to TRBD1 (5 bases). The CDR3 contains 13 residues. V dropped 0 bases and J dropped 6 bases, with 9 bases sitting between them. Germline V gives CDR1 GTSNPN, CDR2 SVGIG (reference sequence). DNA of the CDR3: TGTGCCTGGAGTGTACAGGCCGGTCAGCCCCAGCATTTT. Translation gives CAWSVQAGQPQHF.

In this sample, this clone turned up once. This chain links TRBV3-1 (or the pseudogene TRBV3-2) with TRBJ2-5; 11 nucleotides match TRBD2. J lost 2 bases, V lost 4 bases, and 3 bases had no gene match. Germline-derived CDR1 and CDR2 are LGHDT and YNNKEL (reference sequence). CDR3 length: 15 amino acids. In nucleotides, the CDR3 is TGTGCCAGCAGCCCTAGCGGGGGGCGTCAAGAGACCCAGTACTTC. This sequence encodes CASSPSGGRQETQYF.

In DNA, the CDR3 is TGTGCCAGCAGTTTGAGAGAGGACAACTATGGCTACACCTTC. It codes for CASSLREDNYGYTF. The chain carries TRBV27 and TRBJ1-2; D is unclear. V lost 3 bases to trimming and J lost 2 bases, with 10 bases between them. Germline CDR1 reads MNHEY; CDR2 reads SMNVEV (reference sequence). The CDR3 totals 14 residues.

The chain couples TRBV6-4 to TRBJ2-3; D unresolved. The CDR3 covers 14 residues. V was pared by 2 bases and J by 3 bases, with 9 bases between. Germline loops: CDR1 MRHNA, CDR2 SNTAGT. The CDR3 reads CASSDDLWTDTQYF. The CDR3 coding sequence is TGTGCCAGCAGTGACGATCTCTGGACAGATACGCAGTATTTT.

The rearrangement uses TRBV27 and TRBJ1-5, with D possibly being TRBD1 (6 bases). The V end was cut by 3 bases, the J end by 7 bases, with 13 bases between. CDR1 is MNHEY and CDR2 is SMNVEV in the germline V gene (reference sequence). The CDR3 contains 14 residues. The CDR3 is CASSFIGGGQPQHF. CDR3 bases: TGTGCCAGCAGTTTTATCGGGGGGGGCCAGCCCCAGCATTTT.

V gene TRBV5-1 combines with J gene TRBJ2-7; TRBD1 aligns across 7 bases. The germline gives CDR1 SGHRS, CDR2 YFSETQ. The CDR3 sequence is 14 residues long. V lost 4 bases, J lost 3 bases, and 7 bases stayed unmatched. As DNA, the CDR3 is TGCGCCAGCAGCACGGGACAGACTTTCTACGAGCAGTACTTC. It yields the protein CASSTGQTFYEQYF.

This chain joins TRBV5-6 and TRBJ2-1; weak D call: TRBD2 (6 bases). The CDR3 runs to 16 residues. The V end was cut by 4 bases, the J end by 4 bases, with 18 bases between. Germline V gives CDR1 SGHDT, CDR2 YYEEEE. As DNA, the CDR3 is TGTGCCAGCAGCCCGCTGGGCAGGGAGGTGTACAATGAGCAGTTCTTC. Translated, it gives CASSPLGREVYNEQFF.

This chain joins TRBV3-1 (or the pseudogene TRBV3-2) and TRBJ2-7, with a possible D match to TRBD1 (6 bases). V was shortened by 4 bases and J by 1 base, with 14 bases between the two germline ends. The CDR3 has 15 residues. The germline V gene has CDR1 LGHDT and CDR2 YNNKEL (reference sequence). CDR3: CASSLGQPGSYEQYF. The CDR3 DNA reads TGTGCCAGCAGCCTTGGACAGCCGGGTTCCTACGAGCAGTACTTC.

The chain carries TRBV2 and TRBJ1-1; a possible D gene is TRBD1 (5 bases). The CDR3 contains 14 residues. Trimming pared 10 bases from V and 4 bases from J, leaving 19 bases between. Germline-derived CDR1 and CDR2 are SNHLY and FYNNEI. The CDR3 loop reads CAILGAGWSTEAFF. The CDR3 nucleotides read TGTGCCATCCTCGGAGCAGGGTGGAGCACTGAAGCTTTCTTT. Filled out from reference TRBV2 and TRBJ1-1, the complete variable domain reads EPEVTQTPSHQVTQMGQEVILRCVPISNHLYFYWYRQILGQKVEFLVSFYNNEISEKSEIFDDQFSVERPDGSNFTLKIRSTKLEDSAMYFCAILGAGWSTEAFFGQGTRLTVV.

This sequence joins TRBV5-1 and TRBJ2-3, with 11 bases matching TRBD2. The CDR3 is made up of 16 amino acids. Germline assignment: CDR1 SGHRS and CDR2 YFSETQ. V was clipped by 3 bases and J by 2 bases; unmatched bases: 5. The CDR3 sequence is CASSSSSGGLTDTQYF. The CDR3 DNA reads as TGCGCCAGCAGCTCTTCTAGCGGGGGGCTCACAGATACGCAGTATTTT.